The entry below describes one T cell receptor beta chain. This sample is part of a study of blood T cell repertoires in COVID-19. The V end was cut by 4 bases, the J end by 1 base, with 11 bases between. CDR3 length: 14 residues. The germline CDR1 and CDR2 sequences are SGHRS and YFSETQ. Some clones are missing from TCRdb's copy, which holds only in-frame ones; the method was immunoSEQ multiplex PCR. The sample holds fewer than 350,000 clones, around 81% seen once. The chain is built from TRBV5-1 and TRBJ2-5; maybe TRBD1 (6 bases). This TCR came from a woman aged 55 to 70 with active or convalescent COVID-19. Source material: peripheral blood. The CDR3 region is CASSLLGAQETQYF. CDR3 nucleotides: TGCGCCAGCAGCCTGTTGGGGGCCCAAGAGACCCAGTACTTC.